These T cell receptor beta chains were read from a single sample in a study of blood T cell repertoires in COVID-19. The data were produced by immunoSEQ multiplex PCR, yet TCRdb's version contains in-frame clones alone and is incomplete. The sample yields under 50,000 clones, more than 80% seen once. Material for sequencing was peripheral blood. All receptors derive from a man aged 60 to 75 with COVID-19, enrolled during active disease. CDR3s include the opening cysteine and the closing phenylalanine or tryptophan. D genes are given only for firm matches. Not every row has a clone size; where given, it reads once, few, many or a size class.

v_call	clone_size	j_call	d_call	cdr3_length	cdr3_nt	cdr3_aa
TRBV10-1	-	TRBJ2-2	TRBD1	14	TGCGCCAGCAGAGGACAGGAGAACACCGGGGAGCTGTTTTTT	CASRGQENTGELFF
TRBV28	once	TRBJ1-2	TRBD1	15	TGTGCCAGCCAGCAAGGGGGTTCAGGGGGAGATGGCTACACCTTC	CASQQGGSGGDGYTF
TRBV25-1	-	TRBJ2-6	-	17	TGTGCCAGCAGTGTTGGTAACAGCCTCTCTGGGGCCAACGTCCTGACTTTC	CASSVGNSLSGANVLTF
TRBV11-3	-	TRBJ1-1	-	13	TGTGCCAGCAGCTTATTACAGAACACTGAAGCTTTCTTT	CASSLLQNTEAFF
TRBV9	-	TRBJ2-3	-	15	TGTGCCAGCAGACAGTTAACGGGGAGCACAGATACGCAGTATTTT	CASRQLTGSTDTQYF
TRBV6-1	-	TRBJ1-2	-	11	TGTGCCAGCAGTGAAGGGAGGGGCTACACCTTC	CASSEGRGYTF
TRBV14	-	TRBJ1-6	-	16	TGTGCCAGCAGCCAAGAGGGGACAAGGTATAATTCACCCCTCCACTTT	CASSQEGTRYNSPLHF
TRBV7-3	-	TRBJ2-3	-	13	TGTGCCAGCAGCTCCCCCCAGGGTGATACGCAGTATTTT	CASSSPQGDTQYF
TRBV30	few	TRBJ2-1	TRBD2	15	TGTGCCTGGAGTCTCGCTAGCGGGAGCGGACTTGAGCAGTTCTTC	CAWSLASGSGLEQFF
TRBV6-2/TRBV6-3	-	TRBJ1-6	-	14	TGTGCCAGCAGTTACGGCAGGGCGAATTCACCCCTCCACTTT	CASSYGRANSPLHF
TRBV16	-	TRBJ2-7	-	15	TGTGCCAGCAGCCAAACGACAGGGCGGGGGGACGAGCAGTACTTC	CASSQTTGRGDEQYF
TRBV3-1/TRBV3-2	-	TRBJ1-2	TRBD1	14	TGTGCCAGCAGTCAACGACAGGGGTTCTATGGCTACACCTTC	CASSQRQGFYGYTF
TRBV3-1/TRBV3-2	-	TRBJ1-1	-	15	TGTGCCAGCAGCCTCCGAGGGGGAAGGTCCACTGAAGCTTTCTTT	CASSLRGGRSTEAFF
TRBV23-1	-	TRBJ2-2	-	16	TGCGCCAGCATCAAGACGGGTCAGGGGCACACCGGGGAGCTGTTTTTT	CASIKTGQGHTGELFF
TRBV19	-	TRBJ1-5	TRBD1	15	TGTGCCAGTAGTCTAGACAGGGGTGGCAATCAGCCCCAGCATTTT	CASSLDRGGNQPQHF
TRBV15	-	TRBJ2-7	-	14	TGTGCCACCAGCAGAGATAGGAGCAGCTACGAGCAGTACTTC	CATSRDRSSYEQYF
TRBV4-1	once	TRBJ1-3	-	15	TGCGCCAGCAGCTCCCGGACTCAACGGGAGAACACCATATATTTT	CASSSRTQRENTIYF
TRBV28	-	TRBJ2-7	TRBD1	15	TGTGCCAGCAGTTCTACGGGGACAGGGTCCTACGAGCAGTACTTC	CASSSTGTGSYEQYF
TRBV28	-	TRBJ2-7	-	15	TGTGCCAGCACCCCGGGCCAGGGAACCTCCTACGAGCAGTACTTC	CASTPGQGTSYEQYF
TRBV19	-	TRBJ2-3	-	13	TGTGCCAGTAGTAGCGGTATTACAGATACGCAGTATTTT	CASSSGITDTQYF
TRBV6-2/TRBV6-3	-	TRBJ1-2	TRBD1	17	TGTGCCAGCAGTTACCTAAGAGGACAGGGGGCGAACTATGGCTACACCTTC	CASSYLRGQGANYGYTF
TRBV6-5	-	TRBJ1-2	-	14	TGTGCCAGCAGTTACTCGTGGCAAAACTATGGCTACACCTTC	CASSYSWQNYGYTF
TRBV18	-	TRBJ1-4	-	16	TGTGCCAGCTCACCACCGACCTCGGGAAGTAATGAAAAACTGTTTTTT	CASSPPTSGSNEKLFF